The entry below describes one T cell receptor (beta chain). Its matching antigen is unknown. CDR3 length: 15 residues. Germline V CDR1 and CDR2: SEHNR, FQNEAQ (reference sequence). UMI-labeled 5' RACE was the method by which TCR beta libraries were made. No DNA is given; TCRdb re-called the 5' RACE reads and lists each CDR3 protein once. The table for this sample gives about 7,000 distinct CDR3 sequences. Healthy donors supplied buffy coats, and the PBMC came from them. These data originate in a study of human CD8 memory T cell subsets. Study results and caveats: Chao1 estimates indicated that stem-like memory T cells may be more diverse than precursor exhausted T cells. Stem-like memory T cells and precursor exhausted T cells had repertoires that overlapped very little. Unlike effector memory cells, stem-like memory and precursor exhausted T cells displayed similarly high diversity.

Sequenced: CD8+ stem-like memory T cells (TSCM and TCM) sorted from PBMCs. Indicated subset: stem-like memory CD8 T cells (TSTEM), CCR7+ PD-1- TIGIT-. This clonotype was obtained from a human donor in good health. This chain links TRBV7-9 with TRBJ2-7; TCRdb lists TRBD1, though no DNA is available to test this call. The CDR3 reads CASTSPVGGTYEQYF. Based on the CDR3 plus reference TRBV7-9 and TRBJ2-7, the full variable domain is DTGVSQNPRHKITKRGQNVTFRCDPISEHNRLYWYRQTLGQGPEFLTYFQNEAQLEKSRLLSDRFSAERPKGSFSTLEIQRTEQGDSAMYLCASTSPVGGTYEQYFGPGTRLTVT.